This T cell receptor beta chain was recorded in a study of control samples from healthy donors and cancer patients. This clone was seen a single time. J gave up 10 bases and V 5 bases, and 10 bases lay outside the gene matches. Germline CDR1 MNHEY, CDR2 SVGAGI. This CDR3 region has 13 residues. Method: immunoSEQ multiplex PCR; TCRdb's copy keeps in-frame clones and lacks some. The sample lists 85,000 to 90,000 clones; roughly 91% were seen once. The chain carries TRBV6-5 and TRBJ1-2, with TRBD1 matching over 7 bases. Sequenced input: PBMCs. This TCR derives from a woman aged 45-60 years with colorectal cancer. The CDR3 bases are TGTGCCAGCAGTAGCGGGGGACAGTTAATCTACACCTTC. It specifies CASSSGGQLIYTF.